The T cell receptor (beta chain) under discussion was sequenced for a study of blood T cell repertoires in COVID-19. About the research overall: The United States, Italy and Spain provided the acute and convalescent COVID-19 samples. PBMCs, B-cell-depleted T cells, or T cells provided the cDNA or gDNA that made up the material.

Enrolment of Seattle patients took place during active infection, and they were followed longitudinally. Looked up from germline, CDR1 is ENHRY and CDR2 is SYGVKD. Trimming shortened V by 0 bases and J by 5 bases, and 10 bases separated the two germline ends. This CDR3 spans 14 amino acids. As processed by the authors: Cell counts per sample came from amplifying reference gene primers. Method: immunoSEQ multiplex PCR; TCRdb's copy keeps in-frame clones and lacks some. The D gene and trimming were derived from the DNA, and the V and J assignments and clone size from that table. The repertoire consists of over 100,000 clones, with about nine tenths occurring once and the leading ten covering about 5.7%. The sample holds a few counts of this clone.

The chain joins TRBV10-3 to TRBJ1-2, with D perhaps matching TRBD1 (5 bases). The clonotype originates from a woman aged 45-60 years with COVID-19, enrolled during active disease. Specimen: peripheral blood. The CDR3 nucleotides read TGTGCCATCAGTGAGTCTGACAGTTGGTATGGCTACACCTTC. Residues: CAISESDSWYGYTF.